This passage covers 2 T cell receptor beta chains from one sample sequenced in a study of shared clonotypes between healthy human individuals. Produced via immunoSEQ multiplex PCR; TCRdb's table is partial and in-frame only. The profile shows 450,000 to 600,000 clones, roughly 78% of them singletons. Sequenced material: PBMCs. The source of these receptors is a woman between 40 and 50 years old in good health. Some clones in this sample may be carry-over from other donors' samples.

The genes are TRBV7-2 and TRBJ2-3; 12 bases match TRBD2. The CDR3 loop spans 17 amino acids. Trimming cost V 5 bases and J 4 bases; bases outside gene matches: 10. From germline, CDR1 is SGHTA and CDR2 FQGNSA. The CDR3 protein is CASSRISSGRAADTQYF. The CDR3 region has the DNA TGTGCCAGCAGCAGAATTTCTAGCGGGAGGGCCGCAGATACGCAGTATTTT.

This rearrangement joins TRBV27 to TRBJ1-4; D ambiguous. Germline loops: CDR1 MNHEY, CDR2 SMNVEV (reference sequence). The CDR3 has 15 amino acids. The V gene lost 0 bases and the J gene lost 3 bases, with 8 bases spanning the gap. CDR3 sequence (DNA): TGTGCCAGCAGTTTATCGCCAGCCCCTAATGAAAAACTGTTTTTT. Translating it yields CASSLSPAPNEKLFF.